The next 30 T cell receptor beta chains were all read from a single sample in a study of OX40 agonist ivuxolimab in advanced cancers. Only in-frame clones appear in the TCRdb table, and some are missing; sequencing was by immunoSEQ multiplex PCR. In the table there are some 99,000 clones, around 83% of which are singletons. This specimen was CD4+ or CD8+ T cells sorted from blood, taken in a trial of the OX40 agonist ivuxolimab. The source of these receptors is an adult with an advanced solid tumor such as melanoma, head and neck, liver or kidney cancer.

In regard to this clone: Mismatch with germline at one junction end may stem from a read error. The chain recombines TRBV9 with TRBJ2-3, with 8 bases fitting TRBD2. The CDR3 covers 18 residues. Per germline, CDR1 SGDLS and CDR2 YYNGEE. The CDR3 reads CASGVSLGVPGGPDTQYF. In DNA, the CDR3 is TGTGCCAGCGGCGTCAGTCTTGGCGTGCCGGGGGGGCCAGATACGCAGTATTTT.

The CDR3 loop is CASRDRRTGNTIYF. CDR3 DNA sequence: TGTGCCAGCAGGGACAGGAGGACGGGAAACACCATATATTTT. This rearrangement joins TRBV6-5 to TRBJ1-3; 7 bases line up with TRBD1. After removal of 6 bases from V and 4 bases from J, the junction contained 6 bases not matched to a gene. The CDR3 extends over 14 amino acids. Germline-derived CDR1 and CDR2 are MNHEY and SVGAGI.

The CDR3 DNA reads as TGTGCCAGCAGCTCCTGGGACAGCTCCTACAATGAGCAGTTCTTC. Translated: CASSSWDSSYNEQFF. The genes are TRBV11-2 and TRBJ2-1, with 7 nucleotides matching TRBD1. Per the germline V gene, CDR1 is SGHAT and CDR2 is FQNNGV. J was trimmed by 0 bases and V by 4 bases; bases with no gene match: 3. This CDR3 is 15 amino acids long.

The rearrangement links TRBV18 to TRBJ1-1; D remains unclear. The V gene's germline CDR1 is KGHSH and CDR2 LQKENI. Trimming removed 1 base from V and 6 bases from J, with 18 bases in between. This CDR3 is 16 amino acids long. CDR3 in amino acids: CASSPQDTLESPEAFF. The DNA for the CDR3 is TGTGCCAGCTCACCACAGGATACCCTGGAAAGTCCTGAAGCTTTCTTT.

The chain recombines TRBV6-1 with TRBJ1-2; maybe TRBD1 (6 bases). Trimming took off 6 bases at V and 7 bases at J, with 15 bases between the two ends. CDR3 length equals 13 residues. Germline CDR1 is MNHNS and CDR2 is SASEGT. The CDR3 reads CASSHTGIGGYTF. The CDR3 nucleotides are TGTGCCAGCAGCCACACAGGGATTGGTGGCTACACCTTC.

This rearrangement joins TRBV7-3 to TRBJ1-1; D unresolved. The CDR3 sequence is 13 residues long. V was cut by 5 bases and J by 1 base, with 8 bases left in between. CDR1 is SGHTA, CDR2 FQGTGA, per germline. This chain's CDR3 is CASSLQSNTEAFF. CDR3 DNA sequence: TGTGCCAGCAGCCTACAATCGAACACTGAAGCTTTCTTT.

The gene calls are TRBV27 and TRBJ1-5, with 8 bases that match TRBD1. Germline V lookup: CDR1 MNHEY, CDR2 SMNVEV (reference sequence). This CDR3 region has 15 residues. V shed 6 bases, J shed 9 bases, and the junction held 13 bases outside the gene matches. CDR3 sequence reads: CASRPGQVSFGPQHF. The DNA for the CDR3 is TGTGCCAGCAGACCGGGACAGGTGTCATTTGGGCCCCAGCATTTT.

CDR3: CASRGDRGPRATYEQYF. CDR3 DNA sequence: TGTGCCAGCCGCGGGGACAGGGGCCCCAGGGCGACTTACGAGCAGTACTTC. The chain combines TRBV6-4 with TRBJ2-7; 10 bases are a match to TRBD1. Germline V gene lookup returns CDR1 MRHNA and CDR2 SNTAGT. This CDR3 is 17 amino acids long. V shed 8 bases, J shed 4 bases, and the junction held 17 bases outside the gene matches.

V and J are TRBV7-6 and TRBJ2-2; D is undetermined. The CDR3 is 11 residues long. Between the trimmed V and J ends, which lost 5 bases and 5 bases, there was a span of 3 bases. Germline V lookup: CDR1 SGHVS, CDR2 FNYEAQ. As DNA, the CDR3 is TGTGCCAGCAGCCTGACCGGGGAGCTGTTTTTT. It encodes CASSLTGELFF.

This CDR3 reads CASSLNPLSGGRTDTQYF. CDR3 in DNA: TGTGCCAGCAGCCTGAACCCCCTGAGCGGGGGGCGCACAGATACGCAGTATTTT. This rearrangement joins TRBV4-2 to TRBJ2-3; 9 nucleotides agree with TRBD2. Per the germline V gene, CDR1 is LGHNA and CDR2 is YNFKEQ. Trimming took 4 bases from V and 1 from J; bases not matched to a gene: 12. This CDR3 is 18 amino acids long.

The J gene is TRBJ1-4, the V gene TRBV10-3; a weak D match, TRBD1 (5 bases). Germline lookup yields CDR1 ENHRY and CDR2 SYGVKD. Trimming stripped 3 bases from V and 7 bases from J, with 9 bases between. This CDR3 is built from 13 residues. The CDR3 protein is CAISDREGEKLFF. Here the CDR3 DNA reads TGTGCCATCAGTGACAGGGAGGGTGAAAAACTGTTTTTT.

The chain combines TRBV2 with TRBJ1-1; D possibly corresponds to TRBD1 (5 bases). The CDR3 is 14 residues long. V was pared by 4 bases and J by 4 bases, with 13 bases between. The germline CDR1 and CDR2 sequences are SNHLY and FYNNEI. The DNA of the CDR3 is TGTGCCAGCAGTGGGGGGGGAGTCGGCACTGAAGCTTTCTTT. Translation gives CASSGGGVGTEAFF.

V is TRBV6-5 and J is TRBJ1-5; TRBD1 is a possible D gene (5 bases). Trimming left V 7 bases short and J 0 bases short, with 10 bases between. Germline V lookup: CDR1 MNHEY, CDR2 SVGAGI. This CDR3 is built from 14 residues. CDR3 protein: CASKGLNSNQPQHF. CDR3 nucleotide sequence: TGTGCCAGCAAGGGGCTTAATAGCAATCAGCCCCAGCATTTT.

The J gene is TRBJ2-1, the V gene TRBV7-2, with a weak D call TRBD2 (6 bases). V lost 5 bases, J lost 7 bases, and 15 bases lay in between. The length of the CDR3 is 14 residues. CDR1 is SGHTA, CDR2 FQGNSA, per germline. The CDR3 loop is CASSVTGTANEQFF. In DNA, the CDR3 is TGTGCCAGCAGCGTCACCGGGACTGCGAATGAGCAGTTCTTC.

V and J are TRBV28 and TRBJ2-7, with D hard to call. V lost 4 bases and J lost 2, with 12 bases in between. The CDR3 is 14 amino acids. Germline V CDR1 and CDR2: MDHEN, SYDVKM. The CDR3 loop reads CASSSLDPPYEQYF. CDR3 coding DNA: TGTGCCAGCAGTTCGTTGGATCCCCCCTACGAGCAGTACTTC.

CDR3 protein: CASSLATGGKSEAFF. The CDR3 DNA sequence: TGCGCCAGCAGCTTGGCCACAGGGGGCAAGAGTGAAGCTTTCTTT. The V call is TRBV5-1, the J call TRBJ1-1, with 9 bases matching TRBD1. The CDR3 consists of 15 residues. In germline, CDR1 is SGHRS, CDR2 YFSETQ. With 0 bases clipped from V and 7 bases from J, the junction kept 7 bases outside the gene matches. The entire variable domain, with the rest obtained from reference TRBV5-1 and TRBJ1-1, is as follows: KAGVTQTPRYLIKTRGQQVTLSCSPISGHRSVSWYQQTPGQGLQFLFEYFSETQRNKGNFPGRFSGRQFSNSRSEMNVSTLELGDSALYLCASSLATGGKSEAFFGQGTRLTVV.

J is TRBJ2-1 and V is TRBV5-1; D may correspond to TRBD1 or TRBD2 (5 bases each). The CDR3 consists of 17 residues. V was trimmed by 3 bases and J by 0 bases, leaving 16 bases between them. The V gene's germline CDR1 is SGHRS and CDR2 YFSETQ. The CDR3 coding sequence is TGCGCCAGCAGCTCAGGGAAGGGGAGTAGCTCCTACAATGAGCAGTTCTTC. This codes for CASSSGKGSSSYNEQFF.

The chain combines TRBV7-9 with TRBJ2-2; D gene uncertain. The CDR3 is made up of 14 amino acids. The germline gives CDR1 SEHNR, CDR2 FQNEAQ (reference sequence). V lost 2 bases to trimming and J lost 1 base, with 5 bases between them. The CDR3 nucleotides read TGTGCCAGCAGCTTAAACTTGAACACCGGGGAGCTGTTTTTT. Residues: CASSLNLNTGELFF.

The chain has TRBV7-9 and TRBJ2-5; D possibly corresponds to TRBD1 (6 bases). The CDR3 loop spans 14 amino acids. Per the germline V gene, CDR1 is SEHNR and CDR2 is FQNEAQ (reference sequence). V lost 5 bases and J lost 4, with 14 bases in between. Written as DNA, the CDR3 is TGTGCCAGCAGCCAGGCCCTGGGGGCAGAGACCCAGTACTTC. Protein product: CASSQALGAETQYF.

The chain combines TRBV5-6 with TRBJ1-2, with D perhaps TRBD1 (6 bases). The length of the CDR3 is 13 residues. V was clipped by 1 base and J by 11 bases, with 15 bases between them. The germline V gene encodes CDR1 SGHDT and CDR2 YYEEEE. In DNA form, the CDR3 reads TGTGCCAGCAGCTTGTACGTACAGGGTAGATACACCTTC. Translated, it gives CASSLYVQGRYTF.

This clone was seen only once. The chain carries TRBV7-3 and TRBJ1-1; D is undetermined. The V end was cut by 0 bases, the J end by 1 base, with 3 bases between. This CDR3 comprises 13 residues. CDR1 is SGHTA and CDR2 is FQGTGA in the germline V gene. The CDR3 sequence: CASSLTRNTEAFF. For the CDR3, the DNA is TGTGCCAGCAGCTTAACGAGGAACACTGAAGCTTTCTTT. The full variable domain, rest sourced from reference TRBV7-3 and TRBJ1-1, is GAGVSQTPSNKVTEKGKYVELRCDPISGHTALYWYRQSLGQGPEFLIYFQGTGAADDSGLPNDRFFAVRPEGSVSTLKIQRTERGDSAVYLCASSLTRNTEAFFGQGTRLTVV.

This clone occurred a few times. The chain carries TRBV9 and TRBJ1-6; the D is unclear. The CDR3 length is 14 residues. Germline loops: CDR1 SGDLS, CDR2 YYNGEE. V dropped 4 bases and J dropped 9 bases, with 14 bases sitting between them. As DNA, the CDR3 is TGTGCCAGCAGCCCAGAGGACGGAGGTTCACCCCTCCACTTT. Residues: CASSPEDGGSPLHF.

A remark on this clone: A much larger clone sits a single nucleotide away, making a read error possible. The rearrangement joins TRBV5-4 to TRBJ2-1, with D unresolved. The length of the CDR3 is 11 residues. Germline V gene lookup returns CDR1 SGHNT and CDR2 YYREEE (reference sequence). Trimming took 4 bases from V and 2 from J, leaving 1 base between them. The CDR3 loop is CASSAYNEQFF. CDR3 DNA sequence: TGTGCCAGCAGCGCCTACAATGAGCAGTTCTTC.

The rearrangement links TRBV27 to TRBJ2-1, with 7 bases that match TRBD2. In germline, CDR1 is MNHEY, CDR2 SMNVEV (reference sequence). The junction had 11 bases not matched to a gene; V was cut back by 3 bases and J by 9 bases. The CDR3 consists of 15 residues. The CDR3 coding sequence is TGTGCCAGCAGTTTTCAGCTCTACCCGGGGGGTGAGCAGTTCTTC. This codes for CASSFQLYPGGEQFF.

This clone was observed a single time. The rearrangement uses TRBV13 and TRBJ2-1; 9 positions match TRBD2. Germline CDR1 and CDR2: PRHDT and FYEKMQ (reference sequence). Trimming took 1 base from V and 9 from J; bases not matched to a gene: 7. This CDR3 has 15 amino acids. CDR3 nucleotides: TGTGCCAGCAGCTTAGAAGCGGGAGGTGAAAGTGAGCAGTTCTTC. This encodes CASSLEAGGESEQFF.

This rearrangement joins TRBV28 to TRBJ2-1; TRBD2 matches 11 bases. This CDR3 contains 16 residues. V lost 6 bases to trimming and J lost 4 bases; unmatched junction nucleotides: 8. CDR1 is MDHEN and CDR2 is SYDVKM in the germline V gene. The CDR3 DNA reads as TGTGCCAGCAGAGAATCGGGACTAGCGGTATACAATGAGCAGTTCTTC. Its translation: CASRESGLAVYNEQFF.

The chain is built from TRBV21-1 and TRBJ1-4; the table's D call, TRBD1, was not checked against the DNA. TRBV21-1 constitutes a pseudogene. The CDR3 is made up of 16 amino acids. The CDR3 DNA sequence: TGTGCCAGCAGCTTTCGACAGGGCGTGGATTGGGAAAAACTGTTTTTT. Protein product: CASSFRQGVDWEKLFF.

V gene TRBV6-4 combines with J gene TRBJ2-3; TRBD1 might be the D (6 bases). The germline V gene encodes CDR1 MRHNA and CDR2 SNTAGT. CDR3 length: 14 amino acids. Trimming took off 3 bases at V and 12 bases at J, with 19 bases between the two ends. For the CDR3, the DNA is TGTGCCAGCAGTGAATCGTCGGGACCGGGACATCAGTATTTT. Amino acids: CASSESSGPGHQYF.

The chain has TRBV11-1 and TRBJ1-6; D might be TRBD1 (5 bases). The V end lost 3 bases, the J end lost 7 bases, and 10 bases lay between the germline ends. Per the germline V gene, CDR1 is SGHAT and CDR2 is FQDESV (reference sequence). The length of the CDR3 is 14 residues. The CDR3 sequence: CASSFATVNSPLHF. The CDR3 DNA reads TGTGCCAGCAGCTTCGCGACAGTAAATTCACCCCTCCACTTT. The whole variable domain, filled in from reference TRBV11-1 and TRBJ1-6, reads EAEVAQSPRYKITEKSQAVAFWCDPISGHATLYWYRQILGQGPELLVQFQDESVVDDSQLPKDRFSAERLKGVDSTLKIQPAELGDSAMYLCASSFATVNSPLHFGNGTRLTVT.

The sample holds a few counts of this clone. The chain has TRBV11-1 and TRBJ2-5, with TRBD1 matching over 7 bases. Trimming at V came to 5 bases and at J to 1 base, leaving 10 bases not matched to a gene. There are 16 residues in the CDR3. Germline CDR1 SGHAT, CDR2 FQDESV (reference sequence). CDR3 region: CASSPGTEPFQETQYF. CDR3 in DNA: TGTGCCAGCAGCCCCGGGACAGAACCCTTCCAAGAGACCCAGTACTTC.